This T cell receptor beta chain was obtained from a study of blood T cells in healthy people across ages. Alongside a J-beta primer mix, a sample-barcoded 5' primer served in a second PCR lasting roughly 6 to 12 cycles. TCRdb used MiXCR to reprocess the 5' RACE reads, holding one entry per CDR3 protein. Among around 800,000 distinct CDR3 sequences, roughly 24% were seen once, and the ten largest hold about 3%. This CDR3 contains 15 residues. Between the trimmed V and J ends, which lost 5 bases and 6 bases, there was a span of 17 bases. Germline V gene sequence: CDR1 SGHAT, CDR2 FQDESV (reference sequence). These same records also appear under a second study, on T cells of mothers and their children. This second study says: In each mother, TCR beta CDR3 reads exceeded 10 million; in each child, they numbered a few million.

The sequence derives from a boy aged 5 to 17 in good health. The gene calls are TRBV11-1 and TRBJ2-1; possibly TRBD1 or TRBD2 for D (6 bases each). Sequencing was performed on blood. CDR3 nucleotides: TGTGCCAGCAGCCCGAGTTGGGGGCGGGGCAATGAGCAGTTCTTC. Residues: CASSPSWGRGNEQFF.